This entry describes one T cell receptor (beta chain). This specimen comes from a study of blood T cell repertoires in COVID-19. Overall study: Samples of COVID-19 (acute and convalescent) were obtained from the United States, Italy and Spain. PBMCs, B-cell-depleted T cells, or T cells provided the cDNA or gDNA that made up the material.

Patients at the Seattle site were enrolled during active infection and followed longitudinally. This CDR3 has 15 amino acids. V was clipped by 3 bases and J by 4 bases; unmatched bases: 6. Germline-derived CDR1 and CDR2 are KGHSH and LQKENI. Original handling: Estimates of nucleated cell counts were drawn from the amplification of reference gene primers. Clones were read by immunoSEQ multiplex PCR, and TCRdb kept only the in-frame ones, dropping some. V, J and clone size are taken as reported in that table, and D and trimming were inferred from the DNA itself. The sample yields nearly 200,000 clones, over 80% seen once.

The source is a man between 60 and 75 years old with COVID-19, enrolled during active disease. The sequencing input was peripheral blood. This chain connects TRBV18 to TRBJ1-1, with 9 nucleotides matching TRBD1. CDR3 sequence reads: CASSPRTGAGTEAFF. DNA for the CDR3: TGTGCCAGCTCACCGAGGACAGGGGCGGGCACTGAAGCTTTCTTT.